This entry features one T cell receptor (beta chain) sequence. The target of this receptor is not known. Base qualities were left out, and no much larger clone turns up one base away. This record comes from a study of T cell responses to AZD1222 COVID-19 vaccine (dated by TCRdb to the early 2020s). Looking at the study overall: Because spike-specific TCR depth and breadth did not differ between the two schedules, AZD1222 recipients who got a second dose at roughly 4 weeks were pooled with those who got a second dose at roughly 12 weeks. Trial participants were enrolled into age subgroups of 18-55, 56-69 and 70-plus years, which contained about 150, 28 and 57 TCR-sequenced participants, respectively. TCR sequencing covered roughly 230 trial participants: about 210 given two doses of AZD1222 and around 26 given two doses of MenACWY control vaccine. The investigation overall reported the following: Vaccine-associated CD4 TCRs spanned the whole spike protein, with dominant responses in regions 160-218 and 743-854. Participants were mostly white British, with more females than males. The authors suggested clonal diversity may have been underestimated. Conclusions about previously exposed vaccinees are limited because only six or seven AZD1222 recipients were SARS-CoV-2 seropositive at baseline. Spike-specific TCR breadth and depth rose significantly after two AZD1222 doses compared with day 0 and with MenACWY recipients. Because no day 14 peak-response samples were available, repertoires were characterized only after the peak T cell response. Epitopes outside the regions mutated in the B.1.351 and B.1.1.7 variants were reportedly recognized by nearly half of the unique spike-specific TCRs. The 56-69-year group was small, and its depth increase did not reach significance, likely because of low power.

The time point label here, explained by the study, means: baseline before first vaccination. Vaccinee samples were obtained from the UK trials COV001 and COV002, which included a single-blind randomized controlled phase 2/3 trial of AZD1222 (ChAdOx1 nCoV-19) in healthy adults. For TCRbeta chain sequencing, PBMC samples from trial participants were taken at day 0 and at day 28 after the second dose. CDR1 SQVTM and CDR2 ANQGSEA are derived from the germline V gene. Spanning cysteine to phenylalanine, the CDR3 consists of 13 amino acids. CDR3 DNA only is kept here, 39 bases in frame from base 1. Clipping removes 7 bases from V and 2 bases from J, with 4 as the unmatched junction base count. The CDR3 regions of human TCRbeta chains were analyzed by immunosequencing. In the paper's pipeline: TCRs in the repertoires were compared against a reference library of SARS-CoV-2-specific TCRs that had been generated with the MIRA antigen-specificity platform. Breadth meant the fraction of unique TCRs that were SARS-CoV-2-associated, whereas depth meant the fraction of total T cells that were SARS-CoV-2-associated. Using the MIRA data, every spike-specific TCR was mapped to the spike region that the TCR reacted to and assigned to either a CD4 or a CD8 class. Log10-transformed breadth and depth values were compared by one-way ANOVA with Sidak's multiple comparisons tests. What TCRdb holds here is the immuneACCESS table cut down to in-frame rearrangements. Part of the clones is not present; checked against another copy, under half of the missing clones reflect an unresolved V gene, and the others are unexplained. From that table come the V and J calls and clone size; the DNA was used to work out D and trimming. This sample is represented by about 140,000 clones; just under 95% of them were singletons. Together, the top ten hold approximately 4.7% of the sample.

Here the sequenced sample was peripheral blood, taken on day 0 of AZD1222 vaccination. The origin of this receptor is an adult in good health. The rearranged segments are TRBV29-1 and TRBJ1-3, and 8 junctional nucleotides match TRBD1. CDR3 region: CSARQGTGNTIYF. The DNA sequence is as follows: TGCAGCGCGAGACAGGGGACTGGAAACACCATATATTTT.